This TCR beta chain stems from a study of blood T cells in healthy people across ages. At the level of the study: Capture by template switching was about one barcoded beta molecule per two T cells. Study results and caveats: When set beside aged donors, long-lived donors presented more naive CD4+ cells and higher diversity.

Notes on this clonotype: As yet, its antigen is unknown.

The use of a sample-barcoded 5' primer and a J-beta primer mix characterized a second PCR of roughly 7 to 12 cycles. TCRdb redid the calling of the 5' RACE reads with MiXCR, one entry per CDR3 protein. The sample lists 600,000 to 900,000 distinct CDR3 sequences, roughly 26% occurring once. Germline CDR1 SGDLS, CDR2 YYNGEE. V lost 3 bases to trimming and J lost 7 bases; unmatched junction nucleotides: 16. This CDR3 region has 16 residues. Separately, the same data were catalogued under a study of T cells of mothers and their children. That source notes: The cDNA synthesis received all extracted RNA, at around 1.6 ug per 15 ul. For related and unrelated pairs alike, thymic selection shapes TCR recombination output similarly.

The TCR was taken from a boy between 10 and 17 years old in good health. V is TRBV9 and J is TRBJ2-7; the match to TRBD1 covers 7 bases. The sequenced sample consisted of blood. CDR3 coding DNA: TGTGCCAGCAGCGCTGCTTTGACAGGGCAGGAGGAGGAGCAGTACTTC. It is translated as CASSAALTGQEEEQYF.